What follows are 18 T cell receptor beta chains derived from one specimen sequenced in a study of T cell repertoires in cytomegalovirus infection. Each CDR3 protein gets one entry after TCRdb re-called the reads with MiXCR. The data contain under 250,000 distinct CDR3 sequences, around 6.4% of them singletons. The sequenced material came from PBMCs. The origin of the receptors is a human donor in good health (CMV status not recorded). Some clones in this sample may be carry-over from other donors' samples.

This clonotype has a handful of counts. The gene calls are TRBV10-2 and TRBJ2-7; TRBD1 is a possible D gene (6 bases). The CDR3 is 16 residues long. Per germline, CDR1 WSHSY and CDR2 SAAADI. With 7 bases removed from V and 5 bases from J, the gap between germline ends came to 24 bases. CDR3 DNA sequence: TGCGCCAGCACATCAAGTAAATTACAGGGAAGGGACGAGCAGTACTTC. Residues: CASTSSKLQGRDEQYF.

This clonotype came up many times. The chain combines TRBV6-1 with TRBJ1-5; the D gene is possibly TRBD1 (6 bases). CDR1 is MNHNS and CDR2 is SASEGT in the germline V gene. This CDR3 spans 14 amino acids. V gave up 6 bases and J gave up 2 bases, with 11 bases separating them. The CDR3 region has the DNA TGTGCCAGCAGAATGACAGGAGGCAATCAGCCCCAGCATTTT. Translated: CASRMTGGNQPQHF.

In this sample, this clonotype turned up a few times. V and J are TRBV20-1 and TRBJ2-5; no firm D call. Germline loops: CDR1 DFQATT, CDR2 SNEGSKA (reference sequence). The CDR3 is made up of 11 amino acids. Trimming left V 3 bases short and J 5 bases short, with 7 bases between. The CDR3 DNA is TGCAGTGCTAGTGACATCGAGACCCAGTACTTC. The encoded protein is CSASDIETQYF.

The rearrangement joins TRBV20-1 to TRBJ2-5; TRBD2 aligns across 7 bases. The V gene's germline CDR1 is DFQATT and CDR2 SNEGSKA (reference sequence). The CDR3 runs 12 residues. V trimming: 7 bases; J trimming: 7 bases; junction bases outside the gene matches: 9. The CDR3 region is CSVKGPSGTQYF. CDR3 sequence (DNA): TGCAGTGTTAAAGGCCCTAGCGGGACCCAGTACTTC.

This clonotype was detected ten times or more. This sequence joins TRBV13 and TRBJ2-1; D is perhaps TRBD1 or TRBD2 (6 bases each). The CDR3 sequence is 13 residues long. Trimming shortened V by 5 bases and J by 8 bases, and 13 bases separated the two germline ends. Germline-derived CDR1 and CDR2 are PRHDT and FYEKMQ (reference sequence). The CDR3 DNA reads TGTGCCAGCAGCCCCCGGGGGCAATATGAGCAGTTCTTC. Amino acid sequence: CASSPRGQYEQFF.

This clonotype was found many times. The chain recombines TRBV7-9 with TRBJ1-1; D gene ambiguous. CDR1 is SEHNR, CDR2 FQNEAQ, per germline (reference sequence). CDR3 length: 13 amino acids. V was cut by 7 bases and J by 6 bases, with 15 bases left in between. CDR3 sequence: CASTPPIRPEAFF. The CDR3 DNA sequence: TGTGCCAGCACCCCTCCGATTCGGCCTGAAGCTTTCTTT.

This clonotype was observed a handful of times. V and J are TRBV28 and TRBJ1-1; D gene uncertain. Germline V lookup: CDR1 MDHEN, CDR2 SYDVKM. The CDR3 spans 12 residues. V lost 2 bases and J 8 bases, leaving 9 bases between the germline ends. Here the CDR3 DNA reads TGTGCCAGCAGTTTAAGGCAGATAGAAGCTTTCTTT. Amino acids: CASSLRQIEAFF.

This clonotype was detected ten times or more. This chain joins TRBV29-1 and TRBJ1-1; 10 nucleotides align to TRBD1. Losses at the gene ends were 5 bases for V and 1 base for J; bases not matched to a gene: 7. The CDR3 sequence is 15 residues long. CDR1 SQVTM and CDR2 ANQGSEA come from the germline V gene. Here the CDR3 reads CSVKDRGRRNTEAFF. The CDR3 bases are TGCAGCGTTAAGGACAGGGGGAGGAGGAACACTGAAGCTTTCTTT.

This clonotype was picked up many times. The DNA for the CDR3 is TGCAGTGCTAGAGACCCACTCACGACTAGCGGGATCTCTTACGAGCAGTACTTC. It encodes CSARDPLTTSGISYEQYF. This chain links TRBV20-1 with TRBJ2-7, with 11 nucleotides matching TRBD2. The CDR3 loop spans 18 amino acids. V dropped 0 bases and J dropped 4; count of bases not matched to a gene: 14. CDR1 and CDR2 (germline): DFQATT, SNEGSKA (reference sequence).

This clonotype was recorded at least ten times. Written as DNA, the CDR3 is TGTGCCAGCAGCCCCCCTAGCGGGCGCACCAACCAAGAGACCCAGTACTTC. This encodes CASSPPSGRTNQETQYF. This sequence joins TRBV7-2 and TRBJ2-5; TRBD2 agrees at 8 bases. With V trimmed by 5 bases and J by 0 bases, 11 bases remained unmatched. Germline CDR1 and CDR2: SGHTA and FQGNSA. This CDR3 has 17 amino acids.

This clonotype was found many times. This chain links TRBV7-2 with TRBJ2-2, with 7 bases that match TRBD1. The CDR3 is made up of 14 amino acids. Trimming took 2 bases from V and 6 from J; bases not matched to a gene: 3. Per the germline V gene, CDR1 is SGHTA and CDR2 is FQGNSA. CDR3 bases: TGTGCCAGCAGCTTATCACAGGGGTCCGGGGAGCTGTTTTTT. Its translation: CASSLSQGSGELFF.

Ten or more counts support this clonotype. V and J are TRBV12-5 and TRBJ1-1, with D tentatively TRBD1 (6 bases). Per germline, CDR1 LGHNT and CDR2 FRNRAP. Trimming took 0 bases from V and 1 from J, leaving 21 bases between them. The CDR3 extends over 19 amino acids. The CDR3 DNA sequence: TGTGCTAGTGGTTTGGTAGCGAAATCGGGGGGCCTAACGAACACTGAAGCTTTCTTT. Residues: CASGLVAKSGGLTNTEAFF.

The sample holds many counts of this clonotype. V gene TRBV6-2 or TRBV6-3 combines with J gene TRBJ2-1; a possible D gene is TRBD2 (6 bases). Trimming took off 6 bases at V and 2 bases at J, with 17 bases between the two ends. This CDR3 has 16 residues. In germline, CDR1 is MNHEY, CDR2 SVGEGT. The CDR3 loop is CASRPLAPSAYNEQFF. CDR3 in DNA: TGTGCCAGCAGGCCCCTAGCGCCCAGCGCCTACAATGAGCAGTTCTTC.

This clonotype was counted ten times or more. The V call is TRBV7-2, the J call TRBJ1-5; 10 nucleotides align to TRBD1. The V gene end was trimmed by 2 bases and the J gene end by 5 bases; junction bases not matched to a gene: 30. Germline V gene lookup returns CDR1 SGHTA and CDR2 FQGNSA. The CDR3 contains 24 residues. The CDR3 sequence: CASSLYRRLQPGQGPVWGDQPQHF. The DNA of the CDR3 is TGTGCCAGCAGCTTATATAGGAGGCTACAACCGGGACAGGGGCCGGTCTGGGGTGATCAGCCCCAGCATTTT.

The chain recombines TRBV29-1 with TRBJ1-5; D possibly corresponds to TRBD1 (5 bases). The CDR3 length is 15 residues. Trimming stripped 7 bases from V and 5 bases from J, with 21 bases between. Germline V gene sequence: CDR1 SQVTM, CDR2 ANQGSEA. CDR3 sequence (DNA): TGCAGCGCCTCACTAACAGGAGCTGGGGATCAGCCCCAGCATTTT. Protein sequence: CSASLTGAGDQPQHF.

This clonotype was counted at least ten times. This chain connects TRBV29-1 to TRBJ1-2, with D perhaps TRBD1 (6 bases). The CDR3 length is 14 residues. Trimming pared 7 bases from V and 7 bases from J, leaving 22 bases between. Germline CDR1 is SQVTM and CDR2 is ANQGSEA. CDR3 bases: TGCAGCGCGGGGTCCGGAGGGGGGTTGGTTGGCTACACCTTC. Translating gives CSAGSGGGLVGYTF.

This clonotype was detected ten times or more. CDR3 amino acids: CASSLVLNNEQFF. The CDR3 bases are TGTGCCAGCAGCTTAGTTCTCAACAATGAGCAGTTCTTC. This chain uses TRBV7-2 with TRBJ2-1; D is uncertain. The CDR3 runs to 13 residues. Trimming stripped 1 base from V and 5 bases from J, with 6 bases between. CDR1 and CDR2 from the germline V gene are SGHTA and FQGNSA.

This clonotype appeared many times. The chain carries TRBV28 and TRBJ2-5; either TRBD1 or TRBD2 may supply D (5 bases each). The CDR3 extends over 15 amino acids. The V gene lost 6 bases and the J gene lost 0 bases, with 14 bases spanning the gap. Per the germline V gene, CDR1 is MDHEN and CDR2 is SYDVKM. Here the CDR3 reads CASSPGTAYQETQYF. Here the CDR3 DNA reads TGTGCCAGCAGCCCCGGGACGGCGTACCAAGAGACCCAGTACTTC.